These 6 T cell receptor beta chains were all obtained from the same sample, sequenced in a study of blood T cells in healthy people across ages. With a J-beta primer mix and a sample-barcoded 5' primer, a second PCR ran roughly 6 to 11 cycles. A single record per CDR3 protein comes from TCRdb applying MiXCR to the 5' RACE reads. The repertoire holds about 680,000 distinct CDR3 sequences, with about 52% as singletons. The sample was blood. These TCRs come from an older woman in good health.

The chain uses TRBV7-2 and TRBJ2-7, with 7 bases aligning to TRBD1. The CDR3 sequence is 15 residues long. Losses at the gene ends were 5 bases for V and 3 bases for J; bases not matched to a gene: 10. The germline V gene encodes CDR1 SGHTA and CDR2 FQGNSA. The CDR3 here is CASSVQQGLFYEQYF. DNA of the CDR3: TGTGCCAGCAGCGTCCAACAGGGGCTCTTCTACGAGCAGTACTTC.

The gene calls are TRBV7-8 and TRBJ2-5; 10 bases fit TRBD1. Germline assignment: CDR1 SGHVS and CDR2 FQNEAQ. The CDR3 runs to 15 residues. V shed 5 bases, J shed 11 bases, and the junction held 14 bases outside the gene matches. The CDR3: CASSPGTGDSNEQYF. Here the CDR3 DNA reads TGTGCCAGCAGCCCTGGGACAGGGGATTCCAATGAGCAGTACTTC.

This clonotype was detected only a few times. J is TRBJ2-3 and V is TRBV6-6, with D perhaps TRBD2 (6 bases). Germline lookup yields CDR1 MNHNY and CDR2 SVGAGI (reference sequence). The CDR3 has 14 residues. Trimming shortened V by 9 bases and J by 4 bases, and 17 bases separated the two germline ends. For the CDR3, the DNA is TGTGCCAGTTCGGGGGAGTGGGGAGCAGATACGCAGTATTTT. Its protein product is CASSGEWGADTQYF.

The chain has TRBV6-2 or TRBV6-3 and TRBJ1-5; no clear D. Germline loops: CDR1 MNHEY, CDR2 SVGEGT. The V and J ends lost 9 bases and 9 bases respectively, with 12 bases between them. The length of the CDR3 is 11 residues. CDR3 region: CASSVGWPQHF. The DNA of the CDR3 is TGTGCCAGTAGTGTAGGTTGGCCCCAGCATTTT.

The V call is TRBV7-2, the J call TRBJ1-1; D uncertain. This CDR3 spans 14 amino acids. V was cut by 4 bases and J by 4 bases, with 13 bases left in between. Germline assignment: CDR1 SGHTA and CDR2 FQGNSA. The CDR3 spells CASSYDGGSTEAFF. The CDR3 nucleotides read TGTGCCAGCAGCTACGACGGAGGGTCCACTGAAGCTTTCTTT.

Note on this clonotype: One end of the junction fails to match germline, which may point to a read error. The rearrangement joins TRBV7-8 to TRBJ2-7; possible D gene TRBD1, 6 bases. Germline loops: CDR1 SGHVS, CDR2 FQNEAQ. The length of the CDR3 is 14 residues. The CDR3 is CVSMGTQSSYEQYF. The CDR3 DNA sequence: TGTGTCAGCATGGGGACACAGAGCTCCTACGAGCAGTACTTC. Based on the CDR3 plus reference TRBV7-8 and TRBJ2-7, the full variable domain is GAGVSQSPRYKVAKRGQDVALRCDPISGHVSLFWYQQALGQGPEFLTYFQNEAQLDKSGLPSDRFFAERPEGSVSTLKIQRTQQEDSAVYLCVSMGTQSSYEQYFGPGTRLTVT.